Shown below are 15 T cell receptor beta chains from a single sample sequenced in a study of beta chain features in type 1 diabetes. Whole-study findings and limits: In every one of the four CD4+ subsets, TCRB CDR3s were moderately but significantly shorter in Type 1 diabetes patients.

The entirety of the isolated RNA underwent reverse transcription, so expressed TCRB transcripts were sequenced. Clones were sequenced by immunoSEQ multiplex PCR, and TCRdb holds only the in-frame ones, with some missing. The data show about 160,000 clones, less than 9.5% seen once. These receptors have no known antigen. The material sequenced was central memory CD4+ T cells from blood. Receptors originate from a woman aged 35 to 49 with type 1 diabetes.

The chain recombines TRBV6-6 with TRBJ2-1, with 8 bases identical to TRBD2. The CDR3 loop spans 16 amino acids. Germline V gene sequence: CDR1 MNHNY, CDR2 SVGAGI (reference sequence). Trimming at V came to 6 bases and at J to 4 bases, leaving 11 bases not matched to a gene. CDR3 region: CASSPIAAGGYNEQFF. CDR3 nucleotide sequence: TGTGCCAGCAGCCCCATCGCGGCGGGAGGTTACAATGAGCAGTTCTTC.

The CDR3 coding sequence is TGCAGCGTTGACTCCGGACAGGGCGATAATGAAAAACTGTTTTTT. It specifies CSVDSGQGDNEKLFF. The chain has TRBV29-1 and TRBJ1-4; 8 nucleotides agree with TRBD1. The CDR3 extends over 15 amino acids. Trimming took 3 bases from V and 4 from J; bases not matched to a gene: 7. The germline V gene has CDR1 SQVTM and CDR2 ANQGSEA.

The table lists this clone with a few counts. The chain uses TRBV7-9 and TRBJ2-3, with TRBD1 matching 8 bases. Germline-derived CDR1 and CDR2 are SEHNR and FQNEAQ (reference sequence). V lost 4 bases, J lost 0 bases, and 3 bases stayed unmatched. The CDR3 is made up of 15 amino acids. The CDR3 bases are TGTGCCAGCAGCTCACGGACAGGGAGCACAGATACGCAGTATTTT. This encodes CASSSRTGSTDTQYF.

This clone was counted between two and nine times. CDR3 coding DNA: TGTGCCAGCCTAGCGGGAGCGGCTGGGGCCAACGTCCTGACTTTC. Translating it yields CASLAGAAGANVLTF. The gene calls are TRBV6-5 and TRBJ2-6; TRBD2 agrees at 10 bases. Germline CDR1 MNHEY, CDR2 SVGAGI. Trimming at V came to 8 bases and at J to 2 bases, leaving 3 bases not matched to a gene. This CDR3 is built from 15 residues.

The chain combines TRBV7-2 with TRBJ1-1, with TRBD1 identical over 7 bases. CDR3 length equals 16 residues. In germline, CDR1 is SGHTA, CDR2 FQGNSA. V gave up 0 bases and J gave up 4 bases; unmatched junction bases: 8. The CDR3 DNA follows: TGTGCCAGCAGCTTAGCGCTTAAGGGGGCTCGCACTGAAGCTTTCTTT. Protein sequence: CASSLALKGARTEAFF.

The sample holds a few counts of this clone. The chain carries TRBV4-3 and TRBJ1-5; D is ambiguous. V lost 1 base and J lost 3, with 10 bases in between. CDR3 length: 15 amino acids. Germline-derived CDR1 and CDR2 are LGHNA and YSLEER. The CDR3 coding sequence is TGCGCCAGCAGCCAAGGCTTTGGGCCCAATCAGCCCCAGCATTTT. Encoded protein: CASSQGFGPNQPQHF.

This clone has more than one count but fewer than ten. The J gene is TRBJ1-4, the V gene TRBV14; D uncertain. V lost 5 bases to trimming and J lost 5 bases, with 12 bases between them. Germline V gene data show CDR1 as SGHDN and CDR2 as FVKESK. The CDR3 has 14 residues. The CDR3 coding sequence is TGTGCCAGCAGCGTACAGCTCTTCAATGAAAAACTGTTTTTT. It is translated as CASSVQLFNEKLFF. The full variable domain, in which reference TRBV14 and TRBJ1-4 provide the parts outside the CDR3, is EAGVTQFPSHSVIEKGQTVTLRCDPISGHDNLYWYRRVMGKEIKFLLHFVKESKQDESGMPNNRFLAERTGGTYSTLKVQPAELEDSGVYFCASSVQLFNEKLFFGSGTQLSVL.

In DNA, the CDR3 is TGCGCCAGCAGCTTGGCCCGGGCAGGGGGCCTCACTGAAGCTTTCTTT. This codes for CASSLARAGGLTEAFF. V usage is TRBV5-1 and J usage is TRBJ1-1, with 8 nucleotides matching TRBD1. The V gene's germline CDR1 is SGHRS and CDR2 YFSETQ. CDR3 length: 16 residues. After removal of 0 bases from V and 4 bases from J, the junction contained 8 bases not matched to a gene.

This clone was picked up a small number of times. The chain is built from TRBV9 and TRBJ2-7, with D possibly matching TRBD1 (6 bases). V was clipped by 3 bases and J by 2 bases, with 15 bases between them. The germline CDR1 and CDR2 sequences are SGDLS and YYNGEE. CDR3 length: 15 amino acids. CDR3 residues: CASSAGQIQTYEQYF. The CDR3 DNA reads TGTGCCAGCAGCGCTGGACAGATACAAACCTACGAGCAGTACTTC. Complete variable domain (other parts from reference TRBV9 and TRBJ2-7): DSGVTQTPKHLITATGQRVTLRCSPRSGDLSVYWYQQSLDQGLQFLIQYYNGEERAKGNILERFSAQQFPDLHSELNLSSLELGDSALYFCASSAGQIQTYEQYFGPGTRLTVT.

This chain joins TRBV5-4 and TRBJ1-6; 7 nucleotides line up with TRBD1. Trimming cost V 3 bases and J 6 bases; bases outside gene matches: 12. Germline V gene lookup returns CDR1 SGHNT and CDR2 YYREEE (reference sequence). The CDR3 extends over 17 amino acids. CDR3 sequence reads: CASSSGTDRSSNSPLHF. The CDR3 bases are TGTGCCAGCAGCTCCGGGACAGATCGGTCAAGTAATTCACCCCTCCACTTT.

The gene calls are TRBV7-2 and TRBJ2-7; D is ambiguous. This CDR3 has 14 amino acids. CDR1 is SGHTA, CDR2 FQGNSA, per germline. V dropped 2 bases and J dropped 0 bases, with 8 bases sitting between them. Here the CDR3 DNA reads TGTGCCAGCAGCTTACTTCACAGCTCCTACGAGCAGTACTTC. Translating gives CASSLLHSSYEQYF. Full variable domain (remainder filled in from reference TRBV7-2 and TRBJ2-7): GAGVSQSPSNKVTEKGKDVELRCDPISGHTALYWYRQSLGQGLEFLIYFQGNSAPDKSGLPSDRFSAERTGGSVSTLTIQRTQQEDSAVYLCASSLLHSSYEQYFGPGTRLTVT.

The V and J genes are TRBV9 and TRBJ2-1, with 9 bases fitting TRBD2. Germline-derived CDR1 and CDR2 are SGDLS and YYNGEE. V shed 4 bases, J shed 4 bases, and the junction held 9 bases outside the gene matches. The CDR3 loop spans 16 amino acids. The DNA of the CDR3 is TGTGCCAGCAGCCCCGAGGGGAGCGGGAGGTACAATGAGCAGTTCTTC. Translating it yields CASSPEGSGRYNEQFF. The complete variable domain, with remaining parts taken from reference TRBV9 and TRBJ2-1, reads DSGVTQTPKHLITATGQRVTLRCSPRSGDLSVYWYQQSLDQGLQFLIQYYNGEERAKGNILERFSAQQFPDLHSELNLSSLELGDSALYFCASSPEGSGRYNEQFFGPGTRLTVL.

This clone was recorded a few times. The chain uses TRBV28 and TRBJ2-1, with 7 positions matching TRBD2. Germline CDR1 and CDR2: MDHEN and SYDVKM. CDR3 length: 16 residues. V lost 4 bases, J lost 5 bases, and 11 bases stayed unmatched. CDR3 region: CASSSPGLAVDNEQFF. The CDR3 nucleotides read TGTGCCAGCAGTTCCCCGGGGCTAGCGGTCGACAATGAGCAGTTCTTC.

The genes are TRBV7-6 and TRBJ2-1; D gene unclear. Germline-derived CDR1 and CDR2 are SGHVS and FNYEAQ. Trimming pared 4 bases from V and 10 bases from J, leaving 11 bases between. The CDR3 is 12 residues long. CDR3 nucleotide sequence: TGTGCCAGCAGCTCCGGCGGCACCGAGCAGTTCTTC. Residues: CASSSGGTEQFF. Looking up the rest from reference TRBV7-6 and TRBJ2-1 gives the full variable domain: GAGVSQSPRYKVTKRGQDVALRCDPISGHVSLYWYRQALGQGPEFLTYFNYEAQQDKSGLPNDRFSAERPEGSISTLTIQRTEQRDSAMYRCASSSGGTEQFFGPGTRLTVL.

The rearrangement links TRBV30 to TRBJ1-5, with a tentative D call TRBD1 (5 bases). V gave up 4 bases and J gave up 6 bases, with 16 bases separating them. This CDR3 is built from 14 residues. CDR1 is GTSNPN, CDR2 SVGIG, per germline (reference sequence). The CDR3 region is CAWTGGGGSQPQHF. As DNA, the CDR3 is TGTGCCTGGACCGGGGGAGGAGGCAGTCAGCCCCAGCATTTT. The full variable domain, its missing parts supplied by reference TRBV30 and TRBJ1-5, is SQTIHQWPATLVQPVGSPLSLECTVEGTSNPNLYWYRQAAGRGLQLLFYSVGIGQISSEVPQNLSASRPQDRQFILSSKKLLLSDSGFYLCAWTGGGGSQPQHFGDGTRLSIL.